The 11 T cell receptor beta chains reported below all come from one sample, sequenced in a study of blood T cells in healthy people across ages. Combining a sample-barcoded 5' primer with a J-beta primer mix, a second PCR ran for roughly 7 to 11 cycles. Via MiXCR, TCRdb re-called the 5' RACE reads, giving one row per CDR3 protein. The table lists 700,000 to 850,000 distinct CDR3 sequences, around 36% of them singletons. The sequenced sample was blood. The receptors were gathered from a man in his late teens or twenties in good health.

The chain employs TRBV20-1 and TRBJ2-3, with D perhaps matching TRBD1 or TRBD2 (5 bases each). The germline CDR1 and CDR2 sequences are DFQATT and SNEGSKA (reference sequence). Deletions cut 0 bases from V and 13 bases from J, with 14 bases between. The CDR3 is made up of 12 amino acids. The CDR3 bases are TGCAGTGCTAGAGATCGGGCTCGAGGGGAGTATTTT. It is translated as CSARDRARGEYF.

The chain carries TRBV12-3 or TRBV12-4 and TRBJ2-7; D might be TRBD2 (6 bases). Trimming pared 5 bases from V and 2 bases from J, leaving 16 bases between. The CDR3 spans 15 residues. The CDR3, as DNA: TGTGCCAGCAGTCTGGGACTCCCAGGGACCTACGAGCAGTACTTC. This translates into CASSLGLPGTYEQYF.

This CDR3 is CASSLGAPSVRKQFF. The CDR3 DNA reads as TGTGCCAGCAGCTTAGGAGCCCCAAGCGTGAGAAAGCAGTTCTTC. The chain uses TRBV13 and TRBJ2-1; D not resolved. CDR3 length: 15 residues. V was pared by 0 bases and J by 11 bases, with 17 bases between. Looked up from germline, CDR1 is PRHDT and CDR2 is FYEKMQ (reference sequence).

The V call is TRBV12-3 or TRBV12-4, the J call TRBJ1-2; 7 nucleotides agree with TRBD1. V was pared by 2 bases and J by 3 bases, with 3 bases of the junction left unmatched. The CDR3 loop spans 14 amino acids. The CDR3 region is CASSLWGTDYGYTF. Written as DNA, the CDR3 is TGTGCCAGCAGTTTATGGGGGACAGACTATGGCTACACCTTC.

This clonotype has only a few counts. J is TRBJ2-4 and V is TRBV7-9, with TRBD1 matching over 7 bases. V dropped 5 bases and J dropped 3; count of bases not matched to a gene: 13. CDR3 size: 17 residues. Germline CDR1 and CDR2: SEHNR and FQNEAQ (reference sequence). The CDR3 spells CASSRTTTGELKNIQYF. DNA for the CDR3: TGTGCCAGCAGCCGCACTACAACAGGGGAACTCAAAAACATTCAGTACTTC.

The chain combines TRBV27 with TRBJ1-6; D unresolved. The CDR3 consists of 18 residues. V gave up 5 bases and J gave up 6 bases, with 23 bases separating them. Per germline, CDR1 MNHEY and CDR2 SMNVEV (reference sequence). The CDR3 reads CASSPDKGELARNSPLHF. For the CDR3, the DNA is TGTGCCAGCAGTCCTGACAAAGGAGAGTTAGCGCGTAATTCACCCCTCCACTTT.

The CDR3 region is CASSPVGNGELFF. The CDR3 DNA sequence: TGTGCCAGCAGTCCAGTGGGGAACGGGGAGCTGTTTTTT. This rearrangement joins TRBV12-3 or TRBV12-4 to TRBJ2-2; D is unclear. The CDR3 totals 13 residues. V lost 5 bases to trimming and J lost 7 bases, with 11 bases between them.

The gene calls are TRBV13 and TRBJ1-1; a possible D gene is TRBD1 (6 bases). Looked up from germline, CDR1 is PRHDT and CDR2 is FYEKMQ (reference sequence). There are 15 residues in the CDR3. The ends were cut back, 0 bases at V and 4 bases at J, with 12 bases in the middle. The CDR3 protein is CASSLGLGGPTEAFF. The DNA of the CDR3 is TGTGCCAGCAGCTTAGGCCTTGGGGGGCCCACTGAAGCTTTCTTT. The full variable domain, rest sourced from reference TRBV13 and TRBJ1-1, is AAGVIQSPRHLIKEKRETATLKCYPIPRHDTVYWYQQGPGQDPQFLISFYEKMQSDKGSIPDRFSAQQFSDYHSELNMSSLELGDSALYFCASSLGLGGPTEAFFGQGTRLTVV.

This chain connects TRBV6-2 or TRBV6-3 to TRBJ1-5, with D uncertain. The CDR3 is made up of 14 amino acids. Trimming left V 7 bases short and J 4 bases short, with 14 bases between. Germline values: CDR1 MNHEY, CDR2 SVGEGT. The DNA for the CDR3 is TGTGCCAGCAACGTGGCCCTAGGAAATCAGCCCCAGCATTTT. This gives the protein CASNVALGNQPQHF.

This chain uses TRBV28 with TRBJ1-2; TRBD1 aligns across 10 bases. Germline CDR1 MDHEN, CDR2 SYDVKM. After removal of 7 bases from V and 7 bases from J, the junction contained 9 bases not matched to a gene. CDR3 length: 14 residues. CDR3 residues: CASTRPDRGLGYTF. The CDR3 DNA reads as TGTGCCAGCACTCGACCAGACAGGGGGCTTGGCTACACCTTC.

A single count supports this clonotype. The rearrangement uses TRBV7-2 and TRBJ1-3; D remains ambiguous. The germline V and J ends were trimmed by 5 bases and 4 bases, with 18 bases remaining between them. Germline V gene data show CDR1 as SGHTA and CDR2 as FQGNSA. CDR3 length equals 16 residues. The CDR3 DNA is TGTGCCAGCAGCATCAAGAGCCGTTCTCCCGGAAACACCATATATTTT. Its protein product is CASSIKSRSPGNTIYF.